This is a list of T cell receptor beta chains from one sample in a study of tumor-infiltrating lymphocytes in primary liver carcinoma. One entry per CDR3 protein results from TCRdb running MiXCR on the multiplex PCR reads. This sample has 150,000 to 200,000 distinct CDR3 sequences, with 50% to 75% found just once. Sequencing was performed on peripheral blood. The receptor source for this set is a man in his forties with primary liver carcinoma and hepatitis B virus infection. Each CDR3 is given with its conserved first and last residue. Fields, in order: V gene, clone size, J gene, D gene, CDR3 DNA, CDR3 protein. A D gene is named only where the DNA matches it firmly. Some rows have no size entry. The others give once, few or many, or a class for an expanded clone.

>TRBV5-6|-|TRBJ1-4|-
TGTGCCAGCAGCTTGACGAGGGGAGCTAATGAAAAACTGTTTTTT
CASSLTRGANEKLFF
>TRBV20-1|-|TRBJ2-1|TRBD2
TGCAGTGCTAAGCCAGGACTAGGCAAAAACTACAATGAGCAGTTCTTC
CSAKPGLGKNYNEQFF
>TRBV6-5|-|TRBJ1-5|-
TGTGCCAGCAGCTGGACAAGCAGCAATCAGCCCCAGCATTTT
CASSWTSSNQPQHF
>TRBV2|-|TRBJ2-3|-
TGTGCCAGCAGCGCCAATCTGATTTGGGATACGCAGTATTTT
CASSANLIWDTQYF
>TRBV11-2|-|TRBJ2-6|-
TGTGCCAGCAGCAGGGGGTATACCTCTGGGGTCCACGTCCTGACTTTC
CASSRGYTSGVHVLTF
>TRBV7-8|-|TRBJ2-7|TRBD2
TGTGCCAGCACCCAAGGGCGGCGGGGGGTCTCCTACGAGCAGTACTTC
CASTQGRRGVSYEQYF
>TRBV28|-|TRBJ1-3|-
TGTGCCAGCAGTTTAAGCTGGGGACGGAGAGCCTCTGGAAACACCATATATTTT
CASSLSWGRRASGNTIYF
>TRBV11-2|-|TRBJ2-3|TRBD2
TGTGCCAGCAGCTCGGATCAGATCACACCTCTATTGAGACGGGAGGGCCATTCAGATACGCAGTATTTT
CASSSDQITPLLRREGHSDTQYF
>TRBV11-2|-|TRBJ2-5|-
TGTGCCAGCAGCTTTTTGACGACAGCCGCTGAGACCCAGTACTTC
CASSFLTTAAETQYF
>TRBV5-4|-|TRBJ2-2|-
TGTGGCAGCAGCTCGATTAGCACCGGGGAGCTGTTTTTT
CGSSSISTGELFF
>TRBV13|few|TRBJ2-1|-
TGTGCCAGCAGCTTAGAAGGTATCAATGAGCAGTTCTTC
CASSLEGINEQFF
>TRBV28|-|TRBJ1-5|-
TGTGCCAGCAGTTTATTATGGGGCATCAATCAGCCCCAGCACTTT
CASSLLWGINQPQHF
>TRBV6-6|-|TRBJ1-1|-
TGTGCCAGTCTTGGTAGGACTGAAGCTTTCTTT
CASLGRTEAFF
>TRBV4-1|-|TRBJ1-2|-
TGCGCCAGCAGCCAAGATCCCGGCACCCAAGTCTATGGCTACACCTTC
CASSQDPGTQVYGYTF
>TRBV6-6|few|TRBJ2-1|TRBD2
TGTGCCAGCAGCCGACTAGCGGGAGGGTCGGGTGAGCAGTTCTTC
CASSRLAGGSGEQFF